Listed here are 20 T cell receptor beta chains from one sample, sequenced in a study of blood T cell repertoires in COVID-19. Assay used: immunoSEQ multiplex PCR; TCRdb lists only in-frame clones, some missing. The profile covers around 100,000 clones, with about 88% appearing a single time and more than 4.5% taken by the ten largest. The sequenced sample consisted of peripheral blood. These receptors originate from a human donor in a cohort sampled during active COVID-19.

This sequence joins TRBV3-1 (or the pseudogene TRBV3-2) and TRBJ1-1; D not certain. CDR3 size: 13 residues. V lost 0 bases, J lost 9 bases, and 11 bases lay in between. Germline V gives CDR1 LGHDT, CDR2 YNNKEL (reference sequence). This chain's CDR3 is CASSQDNREKAFF. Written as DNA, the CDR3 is TGTGCCAGCAGCCAAGATAATCGGGAGAAAGCTTTCTTT.

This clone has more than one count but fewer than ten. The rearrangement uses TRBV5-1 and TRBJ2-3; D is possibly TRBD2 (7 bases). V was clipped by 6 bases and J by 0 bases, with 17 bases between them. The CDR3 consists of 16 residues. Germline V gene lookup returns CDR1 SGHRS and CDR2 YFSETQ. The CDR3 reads CASTTGGASSTDTQYF. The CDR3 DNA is TGCGCCAGCACGACTGGGGGGGCCTCTAGCACAGATACGCAGTATTTT.

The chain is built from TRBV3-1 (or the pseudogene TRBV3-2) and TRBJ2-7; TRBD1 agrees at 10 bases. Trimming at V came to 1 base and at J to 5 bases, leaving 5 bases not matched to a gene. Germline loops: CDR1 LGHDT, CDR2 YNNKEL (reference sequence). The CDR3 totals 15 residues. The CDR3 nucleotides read TGTGCCAGCAGCCAAGTCGGGACAGGGGTCCACGAGCAGTACTTC. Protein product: CASSQVGTGVHEQYF.

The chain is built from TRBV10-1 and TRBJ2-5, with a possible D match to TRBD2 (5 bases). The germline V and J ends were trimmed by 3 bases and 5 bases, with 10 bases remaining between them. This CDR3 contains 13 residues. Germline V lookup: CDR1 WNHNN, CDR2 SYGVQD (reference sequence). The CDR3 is CASSEGPGETQYF. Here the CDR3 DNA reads TGCGCCAGCAGTGAAGGACCGGGGGAGACCCAGTACTTC.

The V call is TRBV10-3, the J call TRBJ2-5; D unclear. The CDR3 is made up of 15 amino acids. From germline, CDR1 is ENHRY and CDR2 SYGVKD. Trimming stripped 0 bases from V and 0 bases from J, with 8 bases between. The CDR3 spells CAISESGRYQETQYF. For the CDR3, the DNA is TGTGCCATCAGTGAGTCTGGCCGATACCAAGAGACCCAGTACTTC.

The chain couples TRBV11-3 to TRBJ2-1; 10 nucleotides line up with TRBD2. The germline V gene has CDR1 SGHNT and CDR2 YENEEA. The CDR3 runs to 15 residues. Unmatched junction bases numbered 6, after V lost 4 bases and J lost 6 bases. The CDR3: CASSSGSGRANEQFF. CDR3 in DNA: TGTGCCAGCAGCTCAGGGAGCGGGAGGGCCAATGAGCAGTTCTTC.

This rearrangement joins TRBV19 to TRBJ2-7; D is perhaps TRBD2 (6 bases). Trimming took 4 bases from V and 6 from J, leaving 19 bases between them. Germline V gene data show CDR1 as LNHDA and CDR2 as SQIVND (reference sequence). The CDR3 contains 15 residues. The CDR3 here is CASSTSGTGSSEQYF. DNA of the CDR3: TGTGCCAGTAGTACTTCAGGGACTGGTAGCTCCGAGCAGTACTTC.

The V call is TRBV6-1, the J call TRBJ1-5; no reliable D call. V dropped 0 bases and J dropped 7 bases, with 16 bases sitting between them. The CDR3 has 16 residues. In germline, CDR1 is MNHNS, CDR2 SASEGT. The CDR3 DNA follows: TGTGCCAGCAGTGAAGCGGGCCACCCGGGATTCCAGCCCCAGCATTTT. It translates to CASSEAGHPGFQPQHF.

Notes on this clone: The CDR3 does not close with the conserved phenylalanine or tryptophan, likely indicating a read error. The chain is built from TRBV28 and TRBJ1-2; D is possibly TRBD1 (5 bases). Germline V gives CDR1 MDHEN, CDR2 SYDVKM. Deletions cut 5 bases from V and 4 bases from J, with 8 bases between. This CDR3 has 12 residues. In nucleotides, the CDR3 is TGTGCCAGCAGTGGGGGGGGCTATGGCTACACCCTC. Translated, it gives CASSGGGYGYTL.

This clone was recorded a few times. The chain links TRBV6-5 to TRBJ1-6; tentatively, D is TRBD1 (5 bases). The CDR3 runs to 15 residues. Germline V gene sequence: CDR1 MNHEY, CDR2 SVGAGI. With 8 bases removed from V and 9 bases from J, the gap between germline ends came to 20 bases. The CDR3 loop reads CASVRDGGGGSPLHF. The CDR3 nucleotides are TGTGCCAGCGTACGAGACGGGGGAGGAGGTTCACCCCTCCACTTT.

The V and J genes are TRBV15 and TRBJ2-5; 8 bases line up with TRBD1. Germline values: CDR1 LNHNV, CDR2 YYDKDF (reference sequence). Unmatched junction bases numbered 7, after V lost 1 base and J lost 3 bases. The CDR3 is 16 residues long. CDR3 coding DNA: TGTGCCACCAGCAGAGGAAGACAGGGGCCGAAAGAGACCCAGTACTTC. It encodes CATSRGRQGPKETQYF.

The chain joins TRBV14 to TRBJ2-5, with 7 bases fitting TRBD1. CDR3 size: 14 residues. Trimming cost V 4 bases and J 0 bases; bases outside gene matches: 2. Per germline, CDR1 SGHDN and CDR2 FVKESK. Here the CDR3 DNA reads TGTGCCAGCAGCCGAGACAGGGACCAAGAGACCCAGTACTTC. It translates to CASSRDRDQETQYF.

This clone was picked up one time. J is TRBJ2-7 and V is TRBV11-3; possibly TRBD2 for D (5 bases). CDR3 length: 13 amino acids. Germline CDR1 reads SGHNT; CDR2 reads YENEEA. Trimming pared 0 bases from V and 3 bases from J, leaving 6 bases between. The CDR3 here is CASSLEAGYEQYF. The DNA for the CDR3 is TGTGCCAGCAGCTTAGAGGCGGGCTACGAGCAGTACTTC. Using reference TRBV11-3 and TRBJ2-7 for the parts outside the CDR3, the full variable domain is EAGVVQSPRYKIIEKKQPVAFWCNPISGHNTLYWYLQNLGQGPELLIRYENEEAVDDSQLPKDRFSAERLKGVDSTLKIQPAELGDSAVYLCASSLEAGYEQYFGPGTRLTVT.

The DNA of the CDR3 is TGTGCCAGCAGTTACCATACTAGCGGGGGGGGCGAGCAGTTCTTC. Protein sequence: CASSYHTSGGGEQFF. V is TRBV6-2 or TRBV6-3 and J is TRBJ2-1; 13 bases fit TRBD2. The V gene's germline CDR1 is MNHEY and CDR2 SVGEGT. This CDR3 is built from 15 residues. The V gene end was trimmed by 2 bases and the J gene end by 10 bases; junction bases not matched to a gene: 5.

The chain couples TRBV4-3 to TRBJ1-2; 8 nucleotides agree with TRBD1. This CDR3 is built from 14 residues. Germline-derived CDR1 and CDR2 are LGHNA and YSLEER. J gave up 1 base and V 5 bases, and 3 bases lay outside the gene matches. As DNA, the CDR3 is TGCGCCAGCAGCGCTGACAGGGGTAACTATGGCTACACCTTC. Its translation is CASSADRGNYGYTF.

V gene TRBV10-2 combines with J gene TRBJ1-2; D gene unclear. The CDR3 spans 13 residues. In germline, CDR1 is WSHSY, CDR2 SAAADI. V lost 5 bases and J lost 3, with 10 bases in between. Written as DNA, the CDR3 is TGCGCCAGCAGTTCAGATAATTACTATGGCTACACCTTC. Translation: CASSSDNYYGYTF.

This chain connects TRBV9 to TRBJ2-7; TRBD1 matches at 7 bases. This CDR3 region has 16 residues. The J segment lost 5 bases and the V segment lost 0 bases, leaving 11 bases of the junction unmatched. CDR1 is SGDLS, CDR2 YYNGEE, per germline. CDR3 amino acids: CASSVGLGTAFNEQYF. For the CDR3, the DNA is TGTGCCAGCAGCGTAGGGCTGGGGACAGCTTTTAACGAGCAGTACTTC. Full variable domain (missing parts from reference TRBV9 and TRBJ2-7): DSGVTQTPKHLITATGQRVTLRCSPRSGDLSVYWYQQSLDQGLQFLIQYYNGEERAKGNILERFSAQQFPDLHSELNLSSLELGDSALYFCASSVGLGTAFNEQYFGPGTRLTVT.

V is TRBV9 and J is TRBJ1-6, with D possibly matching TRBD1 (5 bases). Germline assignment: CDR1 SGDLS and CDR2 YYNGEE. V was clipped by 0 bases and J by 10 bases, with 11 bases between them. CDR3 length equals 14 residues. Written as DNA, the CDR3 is TGTGCCAGCAGCGTAGAGGAGGGGAGGTCACCCCTCCACTTT. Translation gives CASSVEEGRSPLHF.

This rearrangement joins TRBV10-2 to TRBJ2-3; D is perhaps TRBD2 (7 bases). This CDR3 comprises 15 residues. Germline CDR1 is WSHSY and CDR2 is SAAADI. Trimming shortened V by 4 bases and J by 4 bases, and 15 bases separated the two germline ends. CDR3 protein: CASSGDEGGPDTQYF. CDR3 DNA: TGCGCCAGCAGTGGGGACGAGGGGGGGCCAGATACGCAGTATTTT.

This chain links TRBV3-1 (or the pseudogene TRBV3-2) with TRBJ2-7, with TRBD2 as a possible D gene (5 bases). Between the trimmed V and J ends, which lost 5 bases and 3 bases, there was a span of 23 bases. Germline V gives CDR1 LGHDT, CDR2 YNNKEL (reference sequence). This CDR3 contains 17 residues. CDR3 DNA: TGTGCCAGCAGCACAGTCGGACTCCCAATTTTCGACTACGAGCAGTACTTC. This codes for CASSTVGLPIFDYEQYF.